This T cell receptor beta chain is drawn from a study of blood T cell repertoires in COVID-19. Study background: Sample material is recorded as cDNA or gDNA derived from T cells, B-cell-depleted T cells, or PBMCs.

Trimming took off 3 bases at V and 3 bases at J, with 8 bases between the two ends. This CDR3 is built from 15 residues. In germline, CDR1 is KGHDR, CDR2 SFDVKD. This clone was counted a single time. Per the original data handling: Reference gene primer amplification yielded estimated nucleated cell counts. TCRdb keeps only in-frame clones here, not all; method: immunoSEQ multiplex PCR. V and J calls plus clone size are reproduced from that table; the DNA served to infer D and trimming. The sample shows more than 200,000 clones, more than 75% of them seen only once. Patients of the Seattle cohort, enrolled during active infection, were followed longitudinally.

The material sequenced was peripheral blood. The sequence derives from a woman older than 75 with COVID-19, enrolled during active disease. V gene TRBV24-1 combines with J gene TRBJ1-6, with D maybe TRBD1 (6 bases). The CDR3 DNA follows: TGTGCCACCAGTGATGGACAGCGCTATAATTCACCCCTCCACTTT. Translating gives CATSDGQRYNSPLHF.